This T cell receptor (beta chain) was documented in a study of T cell responses to AZD1222 COVID-19 vaccine. The assay was immunoSEQ multiplex PCR, and TCRdb's table has in-frame clones only and misses some. The table lists 150,000 to 200,000 clones, more than 75% of them singletons. The CDR3 sequence is 13 residues long. V shed 5 bases, J shed 1 base, and the junction held 4 bases outside the gene matches. CDR1 and CDR2 (germline): SQVTM, ANQGSEA. The receptor was isolated from an adult who received the AZD1222 COVID-19 vaccine. The material sequenced was peripheral blood, taken 28 days after the second AZD1222 dose. This rearrangement joins TRBV29-1 to TRBJ2-7; 8 nucleotides line up with TRBD1. CDR3 sequence: CSVWTGLSYEQYF. CDR3 DNA: TGCAGCGTTTGGACAGGGTTGTCCTACGAGCAGTACTTC.